This T cell receptor (beta chain) derives from a study of T cells in localized non-small cell lung cancer. This CDR3 is built from 14 residues. With V trimmed by 8 bases and J by 7 bases, 11 bases remained unmatched. Germline loops: CDR1 LNHDA, CDR2 SQIVND (reference sequence). This table comes from immunoSEQ multiplex PCR, and its TCRdb copy is limited to in-frame clones, with some not included. The sample lists some 52,000 clones, 80% to 90% seen once, with 15% to 20% in the top ten. This TCR came from a male donor at least 60 years old with stage III squamous cell lung carcinoma. The gene calls are TRBV19 and TRBJ1-2; 9 nucleotides align to TRBD1. Material: peripheral blood, obtained before any cancer treatment. The CDR3 coding sequence is TGTGCCAGTTCCGGGACAGGGCCCTCGATTGGCTACACCTTC. It yields the protein CASSGTGPSIGYTF.